One sample yielded the 9 T cell receptor beta chains listed below, sequenced in a study of shared clonotypes between healthy human individuals. CD45RO negativity and positive selection for CCR7 defined naive CD8 cells, a population that excluded terminally differentiated effector memory CD45RA+ cells. Generated by immunoSEQ multiplex PCR, the TCRdb table keeps only in-frame clones and is missing some. The sample contains around 1,900,000 clones, 93% of which appear only once. Sample: naive CD8+ T cells from PBMCs. All receptors derive from a man younger than 35 in good health. Some clones in this sample may be carry-over from other donors' samples.

The chain is built from TRBV11-2 and TRBJ2-7; either TRBD1 or TRBD2 may fit D (5 bases each). CDR3 size: 16 residues. Germline-derived CDR1 and CDR2 are SGHAT and FQNNGV. Trimming left V 2 bases short and J 1 base short, with 15 bases between. The CDR3 loop reads CASSLSPGRASYEQYF. In DNA form, the CDR3 reads TGTGCCAGCAGCTTATCCCCGGGACGGGCTTCCTACGAGCAGTACTTC.

Of note for this clone: This sample includes further DNA sequences coding for the same CDR3. J is TRBJ2-7 and V is TRBV9; 10 nucleotides match TRBD1. Germline loops: CDR1 SGDLS, CDR2 YYNGEE. This CDR3 is built from 14 residues. V lost 0 bases and J lost 6; bases outside the gene matches: 3. The CDR3 here is CASSVGDRGGEQYF. CDR3 DNA: TGTGCCAGCAGCGTAGGGGACAGGGGAGGCGAGCAGTACTTC.

The genes are TRBV6-1 and TRBJ2-7; maybe TRBD2 (5 bases). Germline V lookup: CDR1 MNHNS, CDR2 SASEGT. There are 13 residues in the CDR3. V was pared by 7 bases and J by 9 bases, with 19 bases between. The CDR3 here is CASMAGVYEGQYF. DNA for the CDR3: TGTGCCAGCATGGCAGGCGTCTACGAGGGGCAGTACTTC.

The rearrangement links TRBV30 to TRBJ1-1; D gene unclear. This CDR3 is built from 16 residues. Per germline, CDR1 GTSNPN and CDR2 SVGIG (reference sequence). V shed 1 base and J shed 4 bases, with 19 bases lying between them. The CDR3 nucleotides are TGTGCCTGGAGTGAACCCCCTGACGGTTTGGGCACTGAAGCTTTCTTT. Its protein is CAWSEPPDGLGTEAFF.

J is TRBJ2-1 and V is TRBV5-1; 13 nucleotides line up with TRBD2. Germline V CDR1 and CDR2: SGHRS, YFSETQ. The ends lost 4 bases at V and 10 bases at J; junction bases unmatched: 8. This CDR3 is 15 amino acids long. CDR3 nucleotides: TGCGCCAGCAGCCCACCGGGACTAGCGGGACAGGAGCAGTTCTTC. Encoded protein: CASSPPGLAGQEQFF.

In its sample, this clone was seen once. The rearrangement links TRBV9 to TRBJ2-3; weak D call: TRBD1 (7 bases). The CDR3 has 16 amino acids. Germline values: CDR1 SGDLS, CDR2 YYNGEE. V lost 3 bases and J 3 bases, leaving 17 bases between the germline ends. This chain's CDR3 is CASSAEAGQMTDTQYF. DNA for the CDR3: TGTGCCAGCAGCGCCGAGGCGGGACAGATGACAGATACGCAGTATTTT.

The chain uses TRBV9 and TRBJ2-3; 11 nucleotides match TRBD2. This CDR3 spans 17 amino acids. J gave up 0 bases and V 1 base, and 4 bases lay outside the gene matches. The V gene's germline CDR1 is SGDLS and CDR2 YYNGEE. CDR3 nucleotides: TGTGCCAGCAGCGTATCGCTAGCGGGAGGTAGCACAGATACGCAGTATTTT. Its translation: CASSVSLAGGSTDTQYF.

V usage is TRBV29-1 and J usage is TRBJ2-1; TRBD1 matches 8 bases. The CDR3 contains 16 residues. Germline V lookup: CDR1 SQVTM, CDR2 ANQGSEA. With 0 bases clipped from V and 10 bases from J, the junction kept 14 bases outside the gene matches. CDR3 protein: CSVEDGGTGWTGEQFF. CDR3 DNA: TGCAGCGTTGAAGATGGGGGGACAGGCTGGACGGGAGAGCAGTTCTTC.

This clone showed up just a few times. This sequence joins TRBV27 and TRBJ2-2, with D unclear. Germline V gene data show CDR1 as MNHEY and CDR2 as SMNVEV (reference sequence). This CDR3 spans 12 amino acids. Trimming cost V 2 bases and J 9 bases, with 7 bases left between them. The CDR3 DNA sequence: TGTGCCAGCAGTTTAGACGCCAGGGAGCTGTTTTTT. Amino acid sequence: CASSLDARELFF.